This paragraph reports one TCR beta chain. The V gene's germline CDR1 is SGHRS and CDR2 YFSETQ. V was clipped by 0 bases and J by 2 bases; unmatched bases: 6. The CDR3 is made up of 17 amino acids. The data stem from a study of CD8 T cells in Susac syndrome. Reverse transcription used roughly 0.5 to 1 ug RNA and random hexamers. TCRdb re-called the immunoSEQ multiplex PCR reads with MiXCR, one entry per CDR3 protein. Altogether about 120,000 distinct CDR3 sequences are present, about 93% being singletons, with the ten largest covering 0.25% to 0.3%. Negative isolation was used for CD8+ and CD4+ T cells, and FACS enrichment was applied to TEMRA cells.

This clonotype originated in a human donor with Susac syndrome. The sample taken for sequencing was CD8+ T cells from PBMCs. The rearrangement uses TRBV5-1 and TRBJ2-1, with TRBD2 matching over 9 bases. The CDR3 nucleotides read TGCGCCAGCAGCTTGGAATGGGCGGGGGGGCCCTACAATGAGCAGTTCTTC. The encoded protein is CASSLEWAGGPYNEQFF. The complete variable domain, with remaining parts taken from reference TRBV5-1 and TRBJ2-1, reads KAGVTQTPRYLIKTRGQQVTLSCSPISGHRSVSWYQQTPGQGLQFLFEYFSETQRNKGNFPGRFSGRQFSNSRSEMNVSTLELGDSALYLCASSLEWAGGPYNEQFFGPGTRLTVL.